This entry describes one TCR beta chain. Its antigen remains unknown. This sequence may be a read error, since a much larger clone differs from it by one base. V shed 4 bases and J 6 bases; nucleotides not matched to a gene: 10. Germline CDR1 is MNHNY and CDR2 is SVGAGI (reference sequence). This CDR3 contains 15 residues. These data belong to a study of blood T cells in healthy people across ages. Whole-study context: About one barcoded beta molecule per two T cells was captured by template switching.

The authors ran a second PCR of roughly 7 to 11 cycles using a sample-barcoded 5' primer and a J-beta primer mix. A single record per CDR3 protein comes from TCRdb applying MiXCR to the 5' RACE reads. This repertoire shows approximately 810,000 distinct CDR3 sequences, under 30% found once; its top ten account for 15% to 20%. Study findings and constraints: The unsorted PBMCs prevented any conclusive comparison of naive versus antigen-experienced cells.

The donors, aged roughly 6 to 90, were healthy Caucasians from Russia. The chain combines TRBV6-6 with TRBJ2-3; 7 bases line up with TRBD2. Sequencing used blood. The TCR comes from a woman of 80 years or more in good health. The CDR3 loop reads CASSSSALAADTQYF. CDR3 DNA sequence: TGTGCCAGCAGTTCCTCGGCCCTAGCGGCCGATACGCAGTATTTT.